Below, 16 T cell receptor beta chains from the same sample are listed, as sequenced in a study of shared clonotypes between healthy human individuals. Generated by immunoSEQ multiplex PCR, the TCRdb table keeps only in-frame clones and is missing some. This sample carries roughly 380,000 clones, just over 95% of them seen once, and the ten largest clones take 0.32%. The sequenced sample was memory CD8+ T cells sorted from blood. The sample's subset: CD45RO+ cells pooled with CCR7-negative TemRA cells. These receptors were collected from a man aged 25 to 45 in good health.

This clone has just one count. This chain uses TRBV4-1 with TRBJ1-5, with unresolved D. With 4 bases removed from V and 9 bases from J, the gap between germline ends came to 13 bases. Germline lookup yields CDR1 MGHRA and CDR2 YSYEKL. CDR3 length: 13 residues. CDR3 DNA: TGCGCCAGCAGCCGAGAAGGAATCGGGCCCCAGCATTTT. Translation: CASSREGIGPQHF.

The chain has TRBV6-5 and TRBJ2-3; D call uncertain. Trimming cost V 8 bases and J 1 base, with 4 bases left between them. This CDR3 is built from 11 residues. The germline gives CDR1 MNHEY, CDR2 SVGAGI. CDR3 coding DNA: TGTGCCAGCCGGCGCACAGATACGCAGTATTTT. This encodes CASRRTDTQYF.

The V and J genes are TRBV5-1 and TRBJ1-1; D ambiguous. CDR3 length: 13 residues. Trimming took off 4 bases at V and 4 bases at J, with 11 bases between the two ends. Germline CDR1 reads SGHRS; CDR2 reads YFSETQ. CDR3 residues: CASSPPVGTEAFF. Here the CDR3 DNA reads TGCGCCAGCAGCCCACCCGTTGGCACTGAAGCTTTCTTT. The whole variable domain, filled in from reference TRBV5-1 and TRBJ1-1, reads KAGVTQTPRYLIKTRGQQVTLSCSPISGHRSVSWYQQTPGQGLQFLFEYFSETQRNKGNFPGRFSGRQFSNSRSEMNVSTLELGDSALYLCASSPPVGTEAFFGQGTRLTVV.

This clone was seen a single time. This chain uses TRBV30 with TRBJ1-2; TRBD1 might be the D (5 bases). The CDR3 spans 13 residues. V was pared by 0 bases and J by 8 bases, with 13 bases between. Per the germline V gene, CDR1 is GTSNPN and CDR2 is SVGIG (reference sequence). The CDR3 DNA reads as TGTGCCTGGAGTGTACGTCCGGGGGGAGGCTACACCTTC. As protein: CAWSVRPGGGYTF.

Worth noting for this clone: In the same sample, other DNA sequences code for this CDR3. The gene calls are TRBV18 and TRBJ2-2; D gene uncertain. CDR3 length: 13 residues. The germline V and J ends were trimmed by 3 bases and 1 base, with 3 bases remaining between them. CDR1 and CDR2 (germline): KGHSH, LQKENI. CDR3 in DNA: TGTGCCAGCTCACCTCAGAACACCGGGGAGCTGTTTTTT. Translated, it gives CASSPQNTGELFF.

The chain carries TRBV5-4 and TRBJ2-5, with 9 nucleotides matching TRBD2. The CDR3 covers 14 residues. CDR1 is SGHNT and CDR2 is YYREEE in the germline V gene (reference sequence). With V trimmed by 0 bases and J by 8 bases, 5 bases remained unmatched. The CDR3 spells CASSLAQREDTQYF. The CDR3 region has the DNA TGTGCCAGCAGCTTGGCCCAGCGGGAGGACACCCAGTACTTC. The variable domain in full, completed from reference TRBV5-4 and TRBJ2-5, reads ETGVTQSPTHLIKTRGQQVTLRCSSQSGHNTVSWYQQALGQGPQFIFQYYREEENGRGNFPPRFSGLQFPNYSSELNVNALELDDSALYLCASSLAQREDTQYFGPGTRLLVL.

The chain links TRBV4-1 to TRBJ2-1; no definite D call. The CDR3 has 15 residues. The V and J ends lost 2 bases and 8 bases respectively, with 16 bases between them. Germline V gene sequence: CDR1 MGHRA, CDR2 YSYEKL. CDR3 DNA: TGCGCCAGCAGCCAACATCGGACCCTTTCCGATGAGCAGTTCTTC. This encodes CASSQHRTLSDEQFF.

The genes are TRBV7-3 and TRBJ2-3; maybe TRBD2 (6 bases). The CDR3 extends over 15 amino acids. V shed 4 bases and J shed 1 base, with 12 bases lying between them. CDR1 is SGHTA and CDR2 is FQGTGA in the germline V gene. The CDR3: CASSSGGRGTDTQYF. The CDR3 nucleotides read TGTGCCAGCAGCTCCGGGGGTCGGGGCACAGATACGCAGTATTTT.

The chain joins TRBV5-6 to TRBJ2-1; TRBD2 agrees at 9 bases. The V segment lost 0 bases and the J segment 7 bases; nucleotides outside the gene matches: 8. This CDR3 is 16 amino acids long. Per the germline V gene, CDR1 is SGHDT and CDR2 is YYEEEE. The CDR3 here is CASSLGLAATLNEQFF. Here the CDR3 DNA reads TGTGCCAGCAGCTTGGGACTAGCGGCTACCCTAAATGAGCAGTTCTTC.

This clone was found once. This chain connects TRBV15 to TRBJ1-2; D gene ambiguous. Trimming took 1 base from V and 8 from J, leaving 17 bases between them. Germline CDR1 is LNHNV and CDR2 is YYDKDF (reference sequence). This CDR3 is 15 amino acids long. CDR3 sequence: CATSRGVAGPLGYTF. The DNA for the CDR3 is TGTGCCACCAGCAGAGGGGTAGCAGGCCCCTTGGGCTACACCTTC.

The rearrangement joins TRBV7-2 to TRBJ2-1; D not resolved. The CDR3 length is 12 residues. Germline CDR1 is SGHTA and CDR2 is FQGNSA. The germline V and J ends were trimmed by 1 base and 7 bases, with 5 bases remaining between them. This CDR3 reads CASSLGWNEQFF. As DNA, the CDR3 is TGTGCCAGCAGCTTAGGGTGGAATGAGCAGTTCTTC.

This chain connects TRBV7-9 to TRBJ2-7; 8 bases fit TRBD2. J gave up 5 bases and V 5 bases, and 8 bases lay outside the gene matches. The germline V gene encodes CDR1 SEHNR and CDR2 FQNEAQ (reference sequence). There are 14 residues in the CDR3. CDR3 DNA sequence: TGTGCCAGCAGCCTCGCGGGGGGCACGCACGAGCAGTACTTC. This gives the protein CASSLAGGTHEQYF. The whole variable domain, filled in from reference TRBV7-9 and TRBJ2-7, reads DTGVSQNPRHKITKRGQNVTFRCDPISEHNRLYWYRQTLGQGPEFLTYFQNEAQLEKSRLLSDRFSAERPKGSFSTLEIQRTEQGDSAMYLCASSLAGGTHEQYFGPGTRLTVT.

The chain links TRBV12-5 to TRBJ2-1, with D perhaps TRBD2 (5 bases). The CDR3 is made up of 18 amino acids. Trimming took off 2 bases at V and 4 bases at J, with 21 bases between the two ends. Per germline, CDR1 LGHNT and CDR2 FRNRAP. CDR3 coding DNA: TGTGCTAGTGGTTTGCCTTTTGGTCGGGGTTTCAGGTACAATGAGCAGTTCTTC. It yields the protein CASGLPFGRGFRYNEQFF. The full variable domain, with the rest looked up from reference TRBV12-5 and TRBJ2-1, is DARVTQTPRHKVTEMGQEVTMRCQPILGHNTVFWYRQTMMQGLELLAYFRNRAPLDDSGMPKDRFSAEMPDATLATLKIQPSEPRDSAVYFCASGLPFGRGFRYNEQFFGPGTRLTVL.

This chain joins TRBV7-2 and TRBJ1-2; D unclear. V was shortened by 7 bases and J by 4 bases, with 13 bases between the two germline ends. The CDR3 covers 13 residues. CDR1 and CDR2 (germline): SGHTA, FQGNSA. The CDR3 loop is CASTPVVGYGYTF. The CDR3 DNA reads TGTGCCAGCACCCCGGTGGTCGGCTATGGCTACACCTTC.

The chain is built from TRBV29-1 and TRBJ2-1; TRBD2 matches 8 bases. The length of the CDR3 is 13 residues. With 4 bases clipped from V and 5 bases from J, the junction kept 4 bases outside the gene matches. From germline, CDR1 is SQVTM and CDR2 ANQGSEA. The CDR3 region is CSVAGGPDNEQFF. CDR3 nucleotides: TGCAGCGTTGCGGGAGGGCCAGACAATGAGCAGTTCTTC.

This clone is a singleton in its sample. The V call is TRBV9, the J call TRBJ1-3; 8 nucleotides match TRBD1. J lost 8 bases, V lost 3 bases, and 4 bases had no gene match. This CDR3 has 13 residues. CDR1 and CDR2 (germline): SGDLS, YYNGEE. CDR3: CASSGGQVHTIYF. CDR3 in DNA: TGTGCCAGCAGCGGGGGACAGGTCCACACCATATATTTT.